These T cell receptor beta chains were read from a single sample in a study of blood T cell repertoires in COVID-19. Data came from immunoSEQ multiplex PCR; TCRdb stores just in-frame clones and leaves some out. The table lists 65,000 to 90,000 clones, roughly 88% of them singletons. Material: peripheral blood. These receptor sequences come from a man over 45 with active COVID-19. CDR3s include the opening cysteine and the closing phenylalanine or tryptophan. A D gene is named only where the DNA matches it firmly. Clone size appears in some rows only: once, few, many, or a class for an expanded clone.

V	D	J	size	DNA	CDR3
TRBV12-3/TRBV12-4	-	TRBJ2-4	-	TGTGCCAGCAGTCTCGGGACTTTCTTTCAGTACTTC	CASSLGTFFQYF
TRBV4-1	TRBD1	TRBJ1-2	-	TGCGCCAGCAGCCCCAGGTTCGGACAGGGAACTAACTATGGCTACACCTTC	CASSPRFGQGTNYGYTF
TRBV7-2	-	TRBJ2-3	-	TGTGCCGTCGGGGGAAGCGCAGATACGCAGTATTTT	CAVGGSADTQYF
TRBV28	-	TRBJ1-2	-	TGTGCCAGCACGAGGGGAGGCAACTATGGCTACACCTTC	CASTRGGNYGYTF
TRBV6-5	TRBD1	TRBJ2-7	-	TGTGCCAGCAGTTCAGCCGGGACAGGGCTGAGCGAGCAGTACTTC	CASSSAGTGLSEQYF
TRBV9	-	TRBJ1-6	once	TGTGCCAGCAGCGTAGCGGAGGAGGGTAGCTCCTATAATTCACCCCTCCACTTT	CASSVAEEGSSYNSPLHF
TRBV7-8	-	TRBJ2-1	once	TGTGCCAGCAGCGGTGACAGTAGCTCCTACAATGAGCAGTTCTTC	CASSGDSSSYNEQFF
TRBV7-9	-	TRBJ1-6	few	TGTGCCAGCAGCGATGAACAGGCTAATTCACCCCTCCACTTT	CASSDEQANSPLHF
TRBV6-6	TRBD1	TRBJ2-7	few	TGTGCCAGCAGTTACGGACAGGGTTTGGCCTACGAGCAGTACTTC	CASSYGQGLAYEQYF
TRBV24-1	TRBD1	TRBJ1-2	-	TGTGCCACCAGTGACACAGGGGATGGCTACACCTTC	CATSDTGDGYTF
TRBV7-2	-	TRBJ2-7	-	TGTGCCAGCAGCGTCGACTATAGCAGCTACGAGCAGTACTTC	CASSVDYSSYEQYF
TRBV5-4	TRBD1	TRBJ2-1	-	TGTGCCAGCAGCTTGCCCGGCAGGGGGCAGAATGAGCAGTTCTTC	CASSLPGRGQNEQFF
TRBV15	-	TRBJ1-1	-	TGTGCCACCAGCAGAGATAAAGGGGTCAACACTGAAGCTTTCTTT	CATSRDKGVNTEAFF
TRBV10-3	-	TRBJ2-3	-	TGTGCCATCAGTGAGGCGAACACAGATACGCAGTATTTT	CAISEANTDTQYF
TRBV28	TRBD1	TRBJ2-3	-	TGTGCCAGCAGCCCCTTAGCCGGGACAGGACGCACAGATACGCAGTATTTT	CASSPLAGTGRTDTQYF
TRBV4-3	TRBD2	TRBJ2-7	-	TGCGCCAGCAGCCAAGCGGCGGGGGGGGGCTACGAGCAGTACTTC	CASSQAAGGGYEQYF
TRBV25-1	TRBD1	TRBJ1-4	once	TGTGCCAGCAGTGAACTCCTACGCGGGACAGGAATTGAAAAACTGTTTTTT	CASSELLRGTGIEKLFF
TRBV14	-	TRBJ1-6	-	TGTGCCAGCAGCCAAGATCGGGGGGATCAAGGTCTTCCCCTCCACTTT	CASSQDRGDQGLPLHF
TRBV5-1	-	TRBJ2-7	-	TGCGCCAGCAGCCCAGGGACTGAATACGAGCAGTACTTC	CASSPGTEYEQYF
TRBV7-9	TRBD1	TRBJ1-6	-	TGTGCCAGCGGACAGGGGCTATCACCCCTCCACTTT	CASGQGLSPLHF
TRBV4-1	-	TRBJ1-6	-	TGCGCCAGCAGCCAAGAGCGGGGGGGTCCGGATTCACCCCTCCACTTT	CASSQERGGPDSPLHF
TRBV5-1	-	TRBJ1-3	-	TGCGCCAGCAGCTTGGGGGGGACTTCAACTGGAAACACCATATATTTT	CASSLGGTSTGNTIYF
TRBV5-1	TRBD2	TRBJ2-1	-	TGCGCCAGCAGCTTGAATCGGGGACTAGCGGGATACAATGAGCAGTTCTTC	CASSLNRGLAGYNEQFF
TRBV5-8	TRBD1	TRBJ2-5	-	TGTGCCAGCAGCGGGTGGGACAGCAGGGAGACCCAGTACTTC	CASSGWDSRETQYF
TRBV7-2	TRBD2	TRBJ2-3	-	TGTGCCAGCAGCTTTTCGGGAGGTCGCACAGATACGCAGTATTTT	CASSFSGGRTDTQYF
TRBV2	TRBD1	TRBJ2-7	-	TGTGCCAGCATACCTGACAGGGGTGGCGAGCAGTACTTC	CASIPDRGGEQYF
TRBV25-1	-	TRBJ1-4	-	TGTGCCAGCAGTGGTAAAGGGGGAGGGGGGAAACTGTTTTTT	CASSGKGGGGKLFF
TRBV25-1	-	TRBJ2-5	-	TGTGCCAGCAGTCGACCAGGGGCGTCGGAGACCCAGTACTTC	CASSRPGASETQYF
TRBV5-1	-	TRBJ2-1	-	TGCGCCAGCAAGGAGGGGAGGTCCTACAATGAGCAGTTCTTC	CASKEGRSYNEQFF
TRBV28	TRBD2	TRBJ2-3	once	TGTGCCAGCAGTTTGCCTAGCGGGACCACAGATACGCAGTATTTT	CASSLPSGTTDTQYF
TRBV15	TRBD1	TRBJ2-2	-	TGTGCCACCAGCAGAGGGACAGGAGTTTACACCGGGGAGCTGTTTTTT	CATSRGTGVYTGELFF
TRBV11-3	TRBD1	TRBJ2-7	-	TGTGCCAGCAGCCAAGGGACAGCTCCATACGAGCAGTACTTC	CASSQGTAPYEQYF
TRBV6-5	-	TRBJ2-2	-	TGTGCCAGCAGTCCCCGAGGGGGTTACACCGGGGAGCTGTTTTTT	CASSPRGGYTGELFF
TRBV4-3	TRBD2	TRBJ2-2	-	TGCGCCAGCAGCCAAGATCGGGGGGGAACCACCACCGGGGAGCTGTTTTTT	CASSQDRGGTTTGELFF
TRBV4-1	TRBD1	TRBJ1-5	-	TGCGCCAGCAGCCGCAAACAGGGGACGGATCAGCCCCAGCATTTT	CASSRKQGTDQPQHF
TRBV24-1	TRBD1	TRBJ1-1	-	TGTGCCACCAGTGATCTGACAGGGATGAACACTGAAGCTTTCTTT	CATSDLTGMNTEAFF
TRBV6-6	TRBD1	TRBJ2-3	-	TGTGCCAGCAGTCCCACCGGGACAGGGAGGGATACGCAGTATTTT	CASSPTGTGRDTQYF
TRBV19	-	TRBJ1-2	-	TGTGCCAGTAGTGACACCTTCTATGGCTACACCTTC	CASSDTFYGYTF
TRBV5-6	TRBD1	TRBJ1-2	few	TGTGCCAGCAGCTTGGCGGGGGACAGCTTTGGCTATGGCTACACCTTC	CASSLAGDSFGYGYTF
TRBV19	-	TRBJ1-3	-	TGTGCCAGTAGTATGGGGAGTCTCAGAGGAAACACCATATATTTT	CASSMGSLRGNTIYF
TRBV5-1	TRBD2	TRBJ2-5	once	TGCGCCAGCACCGGGGGGGCCCCAGAGACCCAGTACTTC	CASTGGAPETQYF
TRBV19	TRBD1	TRBJ2-7	-	TGTGCCAGTAGTAGGCCCGGACAGGGGGCCTACGAGCAGTACTTC	CASSRPGQGAYEQYF
TRBV5-1	TRBD2	TRBJ2-3	-	TGCGCCAGCAGCCTGTCACTAACTAGCGAAAGCACAGATACGCAGTATTTT	CASSLSLTSESTDTQYF
TRBV9	-	TRBJ2-5	-	TGTGCCAGCAGCCGGGAGTGGAAGGGGTGGGAGACCCAGTACTTC	CASSREWKGWETQYF
TRBV5-4	-	TRBJ1-2	-	TGTGCCAGCAGCTTAACAGGGTCTAACTATGGCTACACCTTC	CASSLTGSNYGYTF
TRBV19	TRBD1	TRBJ1-5	-	TGTGCCAGCGCAACTTGGCGGGACAGGGAACAGCCCCAGCATTTT	CASATWRDREQPQHF
TRBV28	TRBD1	TRBJ1-6	-	TGTGCCAGCAGTTCGAATCCGGCAGGGGGCCGAAAGACTTATAATTCACCCCTCCACTTT	CASSSNPAGGRKTYNSPLHF
TRBV9	-	TRBJ2-1	-	TGTGCCAGCAGCCCACGGGACAATTACAATGAGCAGTTCTTC	CASSPRDNYNEQFF
TRBV7-2	TRBD2	TRBJ2-1	few	TGTGCCAGCAGCTCGCCCGCGGGGGGGCTGGCGGATGAGCAGTTCTTC	CASSSPAGGLADEQFF
TRBV9	-	TRBJ1-2	-	TGTGCCAGCAGCGGGTATCCGGGACAAACTAACTATGGCTACACCTTC	CASSGYPGQTNYGYTF
TRBV20-1	-	TRBJ1-2	-	TGCAGTGCTAGTCCAAAGCCCGTTTTCTATGGCTACACCTTC	CSASPKPVFYGYTF
TRBV6-5	-	TRBJ2-2	-	TGTGCCAGCAGGGCGAGCGGTGGTCCCGGGGAGCTGTTTTTT	CASRASGGPGELFF
TRBV28	TRBD2	TRBJ2-2	-	TGTGCCAGCAGTTCGAGCGGGACGAACACCGGGGAGCTGTTTTTT	CASSSSGTNTGELFF
TRBV7-2	TRBD1	TRBJ2-4	-	TGTGCCAGCAGCTCCGGCGGGACAGGCAAAAACATTCAGTACTTC	CASSSGGTGKNIQYF
TRBV7-9	TRBD1	TRBJ2-5	-	TGTGCCAGCAGCTGGGACAGTCAAGAGACCCAGTACTTC	CASSWDSQETQYF
TRBV19	-	TRBJ1-6	-	TGTGCCAGTAGTATTGCCGGTTATAATTCACCCCTCCACTTT	CASSIAGYNSPLHF
TRBV3-1/TRBV3-2	TRBD2	TRBJ2-7	-	TGTGCCAGCAGCCCCCCCGGGGGGTTAGGGTACGAGCAGTACTTC	CASSPPGGLGYEQYF
TRBV4-2	-	TRBJ2-7	-	TGTGCCAGCAGCCAAGATCGGACATCCTACGAGCAGTACTTC	CASSQDRTSYEQYF
TRBV7-2	-	TRBJ1-1	once	TGTGCCAGCAGCTATATGTTGGGGGGTTTCACTGAAGCTTTCTTT	CASSYMLGGFTEAFF
TRBV3-1/TRBV3-2	TRBD1	TRBJ1-2	-	TGTGCCAGCAGCCAAGATTTGAGAGGGGGCTACGGCTACACCTTC	CASSQDLRGGYGYTF